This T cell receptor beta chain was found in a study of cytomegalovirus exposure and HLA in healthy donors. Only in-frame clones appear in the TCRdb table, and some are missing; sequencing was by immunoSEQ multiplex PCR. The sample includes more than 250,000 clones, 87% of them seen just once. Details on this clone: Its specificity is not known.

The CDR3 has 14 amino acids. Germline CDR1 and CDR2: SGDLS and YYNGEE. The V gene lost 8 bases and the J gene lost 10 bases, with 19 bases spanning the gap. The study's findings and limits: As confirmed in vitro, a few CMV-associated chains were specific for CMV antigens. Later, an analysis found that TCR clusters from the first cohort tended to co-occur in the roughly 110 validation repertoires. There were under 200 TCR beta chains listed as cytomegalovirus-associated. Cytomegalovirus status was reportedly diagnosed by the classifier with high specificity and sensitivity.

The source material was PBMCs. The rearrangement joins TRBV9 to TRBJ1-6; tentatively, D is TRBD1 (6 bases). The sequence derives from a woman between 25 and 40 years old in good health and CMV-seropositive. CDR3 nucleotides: TGTGCCAGTGCCCCGGGGTGGCAGGGGTCACCCCTCCACTTT. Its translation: CASAPGWQGSPLHF.